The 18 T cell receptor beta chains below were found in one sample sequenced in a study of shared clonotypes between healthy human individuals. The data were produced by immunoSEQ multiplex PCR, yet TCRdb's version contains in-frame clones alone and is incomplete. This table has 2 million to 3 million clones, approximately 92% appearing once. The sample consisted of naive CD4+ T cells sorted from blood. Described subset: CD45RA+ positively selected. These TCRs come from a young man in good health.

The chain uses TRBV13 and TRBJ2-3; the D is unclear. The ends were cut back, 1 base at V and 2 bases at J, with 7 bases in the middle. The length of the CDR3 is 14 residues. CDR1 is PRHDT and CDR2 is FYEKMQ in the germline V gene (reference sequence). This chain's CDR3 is CASSLAPLTDTQYF. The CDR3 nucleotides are TGTGCCAGCAGCTTAGCTCCCCTCACAGATACGCAGTATTTT. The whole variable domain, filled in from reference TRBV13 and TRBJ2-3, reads AAGVIQSPRHLIKEKRETATLKCYPIPRHDTVYWYQQGPGQDPQFLISFYEKMQSDKGSIPDRFSAQQFSDYHSELNMSSLELGDSALYFCASSLAPLTDTQYFGPGTRLTVL.

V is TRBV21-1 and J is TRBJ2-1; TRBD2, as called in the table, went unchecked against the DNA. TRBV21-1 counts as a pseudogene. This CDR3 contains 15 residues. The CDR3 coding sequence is TGTGCCAGCAGCAAACCTCTAGCGGGAGCCGATGAGCAGTTCTTC. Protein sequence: CASSKPLAGADEQFF.

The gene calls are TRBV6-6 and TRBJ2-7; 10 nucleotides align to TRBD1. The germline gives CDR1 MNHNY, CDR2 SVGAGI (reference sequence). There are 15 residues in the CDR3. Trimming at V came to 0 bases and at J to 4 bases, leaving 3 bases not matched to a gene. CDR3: CASSYSGQGMYEQYF. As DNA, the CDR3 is TGTGCCAGCAGTTACTCGGGACAGGGGATGTACGAGCAGTACTTC.

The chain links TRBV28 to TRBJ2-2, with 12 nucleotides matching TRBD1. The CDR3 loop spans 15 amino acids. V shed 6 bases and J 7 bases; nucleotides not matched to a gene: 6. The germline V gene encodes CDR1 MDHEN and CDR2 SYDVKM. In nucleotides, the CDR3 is TGTGCCAGCAGGGGGGGACAGGGGGCAAGCGGGGAGCTGTTTTTT. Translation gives CASRGGQGASGELFF.

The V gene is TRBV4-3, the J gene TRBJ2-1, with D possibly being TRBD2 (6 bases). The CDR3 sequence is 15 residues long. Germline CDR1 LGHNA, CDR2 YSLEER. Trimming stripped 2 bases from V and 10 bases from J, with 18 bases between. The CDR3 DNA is TGCGCCAGCAGCCAACTGACTAGTCGGTTGAAGGAGCAGTTCTTC. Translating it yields CASSQLTSRLKEQFF.

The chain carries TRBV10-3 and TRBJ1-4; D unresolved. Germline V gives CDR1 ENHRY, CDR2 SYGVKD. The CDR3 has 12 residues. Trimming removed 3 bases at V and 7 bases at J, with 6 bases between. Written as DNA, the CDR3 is TGTGCCATCAGTGATTCAAGTGAAAAACTGTTTTTT. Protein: CAISDSSEKLFF.

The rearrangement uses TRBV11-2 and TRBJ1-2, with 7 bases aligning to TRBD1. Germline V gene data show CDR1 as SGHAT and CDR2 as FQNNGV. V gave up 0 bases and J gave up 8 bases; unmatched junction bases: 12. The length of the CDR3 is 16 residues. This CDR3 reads CASSLDRVGGQGGYTF. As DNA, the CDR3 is TGTGCCAGCAGCTTAGATCGGGTAGGGGGCCAGGGCGGCTACACCTTC.

The CDR3 bases are TGTGCCAGCAGCTTAGCCATGTCAATGGATACGCAGTATTTT. It yields the protein CASSLAMSMDTQYF. V usage is TRBV7-6 and J usage is TRBJ2-3, with D unclear. The CDR3 is 14 residues long. Per germline, CDR1 SGHVS and CDR2 FNYEAQ. Trimming took 0 bases from V and 6 from J, leaving 10 bases between them.

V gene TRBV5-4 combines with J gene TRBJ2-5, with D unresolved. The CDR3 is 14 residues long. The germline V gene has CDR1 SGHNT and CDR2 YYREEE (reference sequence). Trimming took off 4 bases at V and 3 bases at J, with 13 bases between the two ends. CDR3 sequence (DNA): TGTGCCAGCAGCCTCGACGGCCTAAAAGAGACCCAGTACTTC. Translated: CASSLDGLKETQYF.

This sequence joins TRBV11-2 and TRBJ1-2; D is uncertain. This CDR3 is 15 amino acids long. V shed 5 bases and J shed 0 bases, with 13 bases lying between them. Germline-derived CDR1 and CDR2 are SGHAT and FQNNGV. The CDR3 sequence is CASSPGRITNYGYTF. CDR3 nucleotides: TGTGCCAGCAGCCCAGGACGGATTACTAACTATGGCTACACCTTC.

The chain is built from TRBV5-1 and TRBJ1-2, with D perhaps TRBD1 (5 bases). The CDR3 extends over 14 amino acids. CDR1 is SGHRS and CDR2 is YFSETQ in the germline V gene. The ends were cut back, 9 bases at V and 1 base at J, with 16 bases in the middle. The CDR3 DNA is TGCGCCACCTCTCCCGGGACGGGTAACTATGGCTACACCTTC. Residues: CATSPGTGNYGYTF.

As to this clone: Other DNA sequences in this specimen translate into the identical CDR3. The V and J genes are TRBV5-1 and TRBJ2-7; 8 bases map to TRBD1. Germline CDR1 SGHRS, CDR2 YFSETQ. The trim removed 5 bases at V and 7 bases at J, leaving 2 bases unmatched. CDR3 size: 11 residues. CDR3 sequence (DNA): TGCGCCAGCAGGGGACAGGTAGAGCAGTACTTC. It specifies CASRGQVEQYF. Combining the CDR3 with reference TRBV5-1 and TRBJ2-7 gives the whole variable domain KAGVTQTPRYLIKTRGQQVTLSCSPISGHRSVSWYQQTPGQGLQFLFEYFSETQRNKGNFPGRFSGRQFSNSRSEMNVSTLELGDSALYLCASRGQVEQYFGPGTRLTVT.

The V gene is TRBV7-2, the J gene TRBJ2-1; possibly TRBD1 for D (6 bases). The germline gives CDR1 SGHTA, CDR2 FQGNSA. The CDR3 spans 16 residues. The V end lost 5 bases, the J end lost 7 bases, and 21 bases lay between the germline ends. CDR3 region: CASSPGALGARNEQFF. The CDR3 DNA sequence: TGTGCCAGCAGCCCAGGGGCCCTCGGGGCCCGGAATGAGCAGTTCTTC.

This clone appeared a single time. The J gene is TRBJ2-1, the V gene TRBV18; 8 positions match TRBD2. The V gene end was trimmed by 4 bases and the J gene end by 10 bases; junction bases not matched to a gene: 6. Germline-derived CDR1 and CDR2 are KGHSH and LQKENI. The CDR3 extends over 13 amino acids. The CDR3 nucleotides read TGTGCCAGCTCACTTCGGGGGGGCGCAGAGCAGTTCTTC. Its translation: CASSLRGGAEQFF. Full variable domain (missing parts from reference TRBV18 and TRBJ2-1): NAGVMQNPRHLVRRRGQEARLRCSPMKGHSHVYWYRQLPEEGLKFMVYLQKENIIDESGMPKERFSAEFPKEGPSILRIQQVVRGDSAAYFCASSLRGGAEQFFGPGTRLTVL.

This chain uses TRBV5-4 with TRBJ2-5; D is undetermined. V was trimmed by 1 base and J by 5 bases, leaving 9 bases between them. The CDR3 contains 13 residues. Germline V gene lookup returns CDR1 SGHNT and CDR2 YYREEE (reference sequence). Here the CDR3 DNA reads TGTGCCAGCAGCTTGAACGTCGGGGAGACCCAGTACTTC. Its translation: CASSLNVGETQYF.

CDR3 amino acids: CASSHGQGSGNTIYF. In nucleotides, the CDR3 is TGTGCCAGCTCACACGGACAGGGCTCTGGAAACACCATATATTTT. The gene calls are TRBV18 and TRBJ1-3; the match to TRBD1 covers 8 bases. Trimming took 4 bases from V and 0 from J; bases not matched to a gene: 2. The CDR3 sequence is 15 residues long. Germline V gene data show CDR1 as KGHSH and CDR2 as LQKENI.

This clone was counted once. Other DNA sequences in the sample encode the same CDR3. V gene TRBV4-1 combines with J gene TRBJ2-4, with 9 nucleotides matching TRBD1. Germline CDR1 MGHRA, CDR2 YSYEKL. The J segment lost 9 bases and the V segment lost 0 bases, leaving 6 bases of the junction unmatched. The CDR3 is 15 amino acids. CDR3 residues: CASSQDEGTGSIQYF. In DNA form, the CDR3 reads TGCGCCAGCAGCCAAGATGAAGGGACAGGGAGCATTCAGTACTTC.

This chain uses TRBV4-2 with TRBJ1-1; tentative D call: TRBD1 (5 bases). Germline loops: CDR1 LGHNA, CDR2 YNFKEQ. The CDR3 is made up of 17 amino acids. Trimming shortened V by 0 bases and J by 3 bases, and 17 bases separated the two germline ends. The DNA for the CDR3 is TGTGCCAGCAGCCAAGACCCCTCCCCGGGAGGGGACACTGAAGCTTTCTTT. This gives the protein CASSQDPSPGGDTEAFF.